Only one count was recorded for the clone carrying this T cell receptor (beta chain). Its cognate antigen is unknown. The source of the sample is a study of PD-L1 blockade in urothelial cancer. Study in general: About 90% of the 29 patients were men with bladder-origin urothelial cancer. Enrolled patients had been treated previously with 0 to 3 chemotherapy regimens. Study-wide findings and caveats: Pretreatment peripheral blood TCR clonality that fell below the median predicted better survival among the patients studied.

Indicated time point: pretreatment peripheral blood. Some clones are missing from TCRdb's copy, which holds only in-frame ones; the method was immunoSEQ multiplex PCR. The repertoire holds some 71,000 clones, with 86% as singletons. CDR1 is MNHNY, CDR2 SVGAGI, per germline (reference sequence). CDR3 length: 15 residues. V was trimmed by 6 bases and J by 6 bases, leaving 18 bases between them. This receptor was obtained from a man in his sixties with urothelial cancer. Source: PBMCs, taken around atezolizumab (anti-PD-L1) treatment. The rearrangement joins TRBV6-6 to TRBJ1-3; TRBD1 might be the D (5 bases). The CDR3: CASRRVGREVNTIYF. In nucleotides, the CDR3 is TGTGCCAGCAGGAGGGTTGGCAGGGAGGTAAACACCATATATTTT.